These 10 T cell receptor beta chains share one sample of origin, sequenced in a study of glioma-infiltrating T cells. The iRepertoire nested amplicon-rescue multiplex PCR amplified TCR alpha and beta CDR3s from RNA. TCRdb used MiXCR to reprocess the multiplex PCR reads, holding one entry per CDR3 protein. This table has roughly 120,000 distinct CDR3 sequences, 25% to 30% appearing once. Sequencing was done on a sample of glioma tissue, nonneoplastic brain tissue, or PBMCs (not recorded which). Source of these receptors: a human donor with low-grade glioma or glioblastoma, undergoing nonglioma brain surgery, or in good health (not recorded which).

This clonotype was seen at least ten times. The chain carries TRBV4-1 and TRBJ1-5; 7 nucleotides line up with TRBD1. The CDR3 loop spans 18 amino acids. The V gene end was trimmed by 2 bases and the J gene end by 0 bases; junction bases not matched to a gene: 10. Germline-derived CDR1 and CDR2 are MGHRA and YSYEKL. Here the CDR3 DNA reads TGCGCCAGCAGCCAATCCGCGAAGGGGGCCTATAGCAATCAGCCCCAGCATTTT. Its translation: CASSQSAKGAYSNQPQHF.

With respect to this clonotype: This clone may be a read error of a much larger clone one base away. The chain has TRBV4-2 and TRBJ1-6, with unresolved D. This CDR3 is 15 amino acids long. Per the germline V gene, CDR1 is LGHNA and CDR2 is YNFKEQ. In nucleotides, the CDR3 is TGTGCCAGCAGCGGAGGTCTCAGGAACAATTCAGCCCTCCACTTT. This gives the protein CASSGGLRNNSALHF.

This clonotype was detected many times. The CDR3 nucleotides are TGTGCCAGCAGTTACGGCGCAGACGGGGGCTACACCTTC. This sequence encodes CASSYGADGGYTF. The chain has TRBV6-5 and TRBJ1-2; D not resolved. The length of the CDR3 is 13 residues. V was clipped by 2 bases and J by 8 bases, with 12 bases between them. Germline V lookup: CDR1 MNHEY, CDR2 SVGAGI.

This clonotype was counted at least ten times. V usage is TRBV6-5 and J usage is TRBJ2-1, with D unresolved. The CDR3 consists of 12 residues. Trimming pared 2 bases from V and 9 bases from J, leaving 8 bases between. Germline-derived CDR1 and CDR2 are MNHEY and SVGAGI. CDR3: CASSYKAIEQFF. CDR3 DNA: TGTGCCAGCAGTTACAAGGCTATTGAGCAGTTCTTC.

This clonotype was counted at least ten times. The chain employs TRBV15 and TRBJ1-2, with TRBD1 as a possible D gene (6 bases). This CDR3 region has 13 residues. Germline V CDR1 and CDR2: LNHNV, YYDKDF (reference sequence). V was trimmed by 3 bases and J by 4 bases, leaving 9 bases between them. In nucleotides, the CDR3 is TGTGCCACCAGCAGGGCAGGGGTCTATGGCTACACCTTC. Its protein product is CATSRAGVYGYTF.

As for this clonotype: Given a much more abundant clone one base away, this may be a read error. This chain uses TRBV4-1 with TRBJ2-3; D perhaps matches TRBD1 (5 bases). TRBJ1-5 explains the end of the DNA better; the J call may be wrong. CDR1 and CDR2 from the germline V gene are MGHRA and YSYEKL. This CDR3 contains 15 residues. CDR3 DNA sequence: TGCGCTAGCGCCGGGGCTAGCGGGCGCACAGATACGCAGCATTTT. This gives the protein CASAGASGRTDTQHF.

This clonotype was picked up many times. CDR3 DNA sequence: TGTGCCAGCAGTTACTCGGGCCAAGATACGCAGTATTTT. Translation gives CASSYSGQDTQYF. This chain connects TRBV6-6 to TRBJ2-3; D gene ambiguous. The germline V gene has CDR1 MNHNY and CDR2 SVGAGI (reference sequence). The CDR3 is 13 residues long. Deletions cut 0 bases from V and 5 bases from J, with 6 bases between.

This chain links TRBV2 with TRBJ1-4; TRBD1 aligns across 9 bases. V dropped 5 bases and J dropped 10; count of bases not matched to a gene: 11. Germline V gene lookup returns CDR1 SNHLY and CDR2 FYNNEI. The CDR3 sequence is 15 residues long. CDR3 bases: TGTGCCAGCAGTCGCTGGGGGACAGGGTCGGGAAAACTGTTTTTT. Translating it yields CASSRWGTGSGKLFF.

This clonotype was seen ten or more times. The chain carries TRBV3-1 and TRBJ1-5, with no clear D. Germline assignment: CDR1 LGHDT and CDR2 YNNKEL (reference sequence). This CDR3 has 13 amino acids. V was trimmed by 0 bases and J by 9 bases, leaving 9 bases between them. The CDR3 here is CASSQDQRVPQHF. Written as DNA, the CDR3 is TGTGCCAGCAGCCAAGATCAAAGGGTGCCCCAGCATTTT.

Notes on this clonotype: Since the CDR3 does not end with the conserved phenylalanine or tryptophan, this likely comes from a read error. J is TRBJ1-2 and V is TRBV4-1; D unclear. Germline CDR1 reads MGHRA; CDR2 reads YSYEKL. The CDR3 is 12 amino acids. The CDR3, as DNA: TGCGCCAGCAGCCAAGAAACCTATGTCTACACCTCC. The encoded protein is CASSQETYVYTS.